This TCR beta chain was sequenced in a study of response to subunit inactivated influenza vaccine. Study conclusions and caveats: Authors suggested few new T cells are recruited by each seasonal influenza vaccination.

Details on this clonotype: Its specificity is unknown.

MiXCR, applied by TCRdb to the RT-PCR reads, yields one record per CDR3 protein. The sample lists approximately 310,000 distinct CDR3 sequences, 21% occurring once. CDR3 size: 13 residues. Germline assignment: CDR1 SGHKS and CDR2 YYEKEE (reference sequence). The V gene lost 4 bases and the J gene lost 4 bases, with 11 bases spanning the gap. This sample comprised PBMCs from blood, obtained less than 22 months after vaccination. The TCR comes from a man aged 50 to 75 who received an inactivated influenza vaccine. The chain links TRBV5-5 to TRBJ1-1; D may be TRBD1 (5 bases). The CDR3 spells CASSLLQGTEAFF. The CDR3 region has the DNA TGTGCCAGCAGCCTGCTCCAGGGCACTGAAGCTTTCTTT. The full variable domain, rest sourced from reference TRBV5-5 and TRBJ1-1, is DAGVTQSPTHLIKTRGQQVTLRCSPISGHKSVSWYQQVLGQGPQFIFQYYEKEERGRGNFPDRFSARQFPNYSSELNVNALLLGDSALYLCASSLLQGTEAFFGQGTRLTVV.